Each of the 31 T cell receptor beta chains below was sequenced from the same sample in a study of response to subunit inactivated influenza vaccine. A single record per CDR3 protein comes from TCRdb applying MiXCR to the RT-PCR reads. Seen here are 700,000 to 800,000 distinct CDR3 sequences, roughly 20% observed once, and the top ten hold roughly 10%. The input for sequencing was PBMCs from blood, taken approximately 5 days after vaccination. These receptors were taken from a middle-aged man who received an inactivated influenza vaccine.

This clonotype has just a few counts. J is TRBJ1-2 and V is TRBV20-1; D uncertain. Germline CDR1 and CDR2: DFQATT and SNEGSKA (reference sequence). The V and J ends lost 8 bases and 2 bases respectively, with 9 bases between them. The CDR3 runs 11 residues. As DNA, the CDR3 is TGCAGTAACGGCAGGAACTATGGCTACACCTTC. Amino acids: CSNGRNYGYTF.

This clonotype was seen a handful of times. The CDR3 region has the DNA TGTGCCAGCAGACCCGGGGGTACAGGGGCAGAGACCCAGTACTTC. Amino acid sequence: CASRPGGTGAETQYF. This rearrangement joins TRBV7-2 to TRBJ2-5; TRBD1 is a possible D gene (7 bases). This CDR3 is built from 15 residues. The germline V gene encodes CDR1 SGHTA and CDR2 FQGNSA. V gave up 6 bases and J gave up 4 bases, with 18 bases separating them.

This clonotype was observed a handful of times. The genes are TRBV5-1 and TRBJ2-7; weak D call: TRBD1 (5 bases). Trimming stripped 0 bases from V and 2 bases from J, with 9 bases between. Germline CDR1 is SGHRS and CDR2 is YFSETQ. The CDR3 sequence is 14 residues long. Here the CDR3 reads CASSLETETYEQYF. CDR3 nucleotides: TGCGCCAGCAGCTTGGAGACAGAAACCTACGAGCAGTACTTC.

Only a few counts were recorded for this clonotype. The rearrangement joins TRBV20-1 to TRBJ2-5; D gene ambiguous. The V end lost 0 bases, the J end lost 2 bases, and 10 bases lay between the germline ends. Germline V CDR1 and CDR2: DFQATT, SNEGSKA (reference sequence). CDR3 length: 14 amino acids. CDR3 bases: TGCAGTGCTAGAGATTGGGCAACGCAAGAGACCCAGTACTTC. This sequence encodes CSARDWATQETQYF.

CDR3 in amino acids: CASSQEGTIQVGTEAFF. In DNA, the CDR3 is TGCGCCAGCAGCCAAGAGGGGACAATTCAGGTTGGGACTGAAGCTTTCTTT. The chain joins TRBV4-3 to TRBJ1-1; TRBD1 might be the D (6 bases). The CDR3 has 17 residues. The ends were cut back, 0 bases at V and 5 bases at J, with 19 bases in the middle. Germline V gives CDR1 LGHNA, CDR2 YSLEER.

The DNA of the CDR3 is TGTGCCACCAGCAGAGAGTCAAGCTCCTACGAGCAGTACTTC. It is translated as CATSRESSSYEQYF. The V call is TRBV15, the J call TRBJ2-7, with D uncertain. The CDR3 covers 14 residues. CDR1 is LNHNV, CDR2 YYDKDF, per germline (reference sequence). Trimming stripped 0 bases from V and 0 bases from J, with 6 bases between.

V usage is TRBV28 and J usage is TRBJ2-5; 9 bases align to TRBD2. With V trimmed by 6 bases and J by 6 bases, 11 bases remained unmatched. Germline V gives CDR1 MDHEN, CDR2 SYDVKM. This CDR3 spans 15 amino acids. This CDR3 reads CASSALGLAQQTQYF. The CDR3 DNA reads TGTGCCAGCAGCGCTCTAGGACTAGCGCAGCAGACCCAGTACTTC.

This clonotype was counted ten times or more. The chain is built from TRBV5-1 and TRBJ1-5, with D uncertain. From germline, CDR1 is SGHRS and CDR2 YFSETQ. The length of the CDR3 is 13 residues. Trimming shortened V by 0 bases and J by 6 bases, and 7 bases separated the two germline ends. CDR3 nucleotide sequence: TGCGCCAGCAGCTTGGGGGATACTCAGCCCCAGCATTTT. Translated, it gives CASSLGDTQPQHF.

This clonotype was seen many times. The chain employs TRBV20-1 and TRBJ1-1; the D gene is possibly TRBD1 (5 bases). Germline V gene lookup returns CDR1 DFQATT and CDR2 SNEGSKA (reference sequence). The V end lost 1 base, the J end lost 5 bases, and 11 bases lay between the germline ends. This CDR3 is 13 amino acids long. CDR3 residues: CSARAGPRTEAFF. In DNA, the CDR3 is TGCAGTGCTAGAGCAGGGCCGAGGACTGAAGCTTTCTTT.

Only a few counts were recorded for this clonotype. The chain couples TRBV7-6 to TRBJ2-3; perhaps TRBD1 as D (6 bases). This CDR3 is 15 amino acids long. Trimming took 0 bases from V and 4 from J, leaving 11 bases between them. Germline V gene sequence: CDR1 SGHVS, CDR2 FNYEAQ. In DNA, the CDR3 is TGTGCCAGCAGCTTAGCAGGCAGGGGCCCAGATACGCAGTATTTT. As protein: CASSLAGRGPDTQYF.

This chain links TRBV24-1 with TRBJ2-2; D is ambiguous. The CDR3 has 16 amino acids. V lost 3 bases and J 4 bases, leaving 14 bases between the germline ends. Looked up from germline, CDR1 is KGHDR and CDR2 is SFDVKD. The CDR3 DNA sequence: TGTGCCACCAGTGATCACTCAAGGGATGGCACCGGGGAGCTGTTTTTT. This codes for CATSDHSRDGTGELFF.

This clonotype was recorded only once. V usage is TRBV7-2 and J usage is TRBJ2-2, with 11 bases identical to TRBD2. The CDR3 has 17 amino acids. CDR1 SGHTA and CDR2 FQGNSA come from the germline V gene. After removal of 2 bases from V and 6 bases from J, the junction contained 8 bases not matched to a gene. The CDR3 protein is CASSLMTSGVGAGELFF. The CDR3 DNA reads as TGTGCCAGCAGCTTAATGACTAGCGGGGTGGGCGCCGGGGAGCTGTTTTTT.

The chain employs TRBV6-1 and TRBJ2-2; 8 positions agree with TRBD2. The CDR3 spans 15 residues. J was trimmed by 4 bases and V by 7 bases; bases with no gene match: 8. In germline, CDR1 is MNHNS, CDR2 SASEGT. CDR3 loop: CASKSGGQGTGELFF. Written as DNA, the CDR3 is TGTGCCAGCAAGAGCGGGGGCCAAGGCACCGGGGAGCTGTTTTTT.

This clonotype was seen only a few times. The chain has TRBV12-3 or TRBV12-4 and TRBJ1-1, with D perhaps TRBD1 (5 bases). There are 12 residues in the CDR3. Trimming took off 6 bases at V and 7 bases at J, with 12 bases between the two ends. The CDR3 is CASRVAQGEAFF. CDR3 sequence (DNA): TGTGCCAGCAGGGTTGCCCAGGGTGAAGCTTTCTTT.

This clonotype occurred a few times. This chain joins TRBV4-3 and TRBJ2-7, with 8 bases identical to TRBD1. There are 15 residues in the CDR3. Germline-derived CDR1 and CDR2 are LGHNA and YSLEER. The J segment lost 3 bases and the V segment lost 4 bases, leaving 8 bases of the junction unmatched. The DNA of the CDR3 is TGCGCCAGCAGCCTAATGGACAGGGACAACTACGAGCAGTACTTC. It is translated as CASSLMDRDNYEQYF.

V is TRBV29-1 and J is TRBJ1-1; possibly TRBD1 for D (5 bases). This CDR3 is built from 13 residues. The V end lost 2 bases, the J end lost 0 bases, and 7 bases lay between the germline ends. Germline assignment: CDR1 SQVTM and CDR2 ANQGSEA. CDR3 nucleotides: TGCAGCGTTGAAAAGGGGTTGAACACTGAAGCTTTCTTT. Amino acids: CSVEKGLNTEAFF.

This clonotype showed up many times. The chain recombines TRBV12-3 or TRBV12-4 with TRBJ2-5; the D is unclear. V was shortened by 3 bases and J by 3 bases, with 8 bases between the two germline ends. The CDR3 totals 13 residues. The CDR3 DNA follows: TGTGCCAGCAGTTTGGGGTTCGAAGAGACCCAGTACTTC. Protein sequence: CASSLGFEETQYF.

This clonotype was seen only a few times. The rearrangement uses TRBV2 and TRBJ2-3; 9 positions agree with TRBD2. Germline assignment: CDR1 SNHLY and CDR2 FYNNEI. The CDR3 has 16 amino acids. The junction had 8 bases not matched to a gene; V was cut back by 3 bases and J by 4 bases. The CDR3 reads CASSDSGGGAADTQYF. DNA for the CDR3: TGTGCCAGCAGTGATAGTGGCGGGGGGGCCGCAGATACGCAGTATTTT.

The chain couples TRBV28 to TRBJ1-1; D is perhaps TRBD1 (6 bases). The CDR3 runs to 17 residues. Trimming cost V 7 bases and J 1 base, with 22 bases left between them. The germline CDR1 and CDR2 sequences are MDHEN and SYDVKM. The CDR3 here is CASTLMHGGRWNTEAFF. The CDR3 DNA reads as TGTGCCAGCACCCTTATGCATGGGGGGCGATGGAACACTGAAGCTTTCTTT.

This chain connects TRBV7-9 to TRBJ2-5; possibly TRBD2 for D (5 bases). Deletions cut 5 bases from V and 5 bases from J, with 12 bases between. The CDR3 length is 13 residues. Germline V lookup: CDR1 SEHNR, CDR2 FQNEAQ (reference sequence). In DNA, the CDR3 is TGTGCCAGCAGCCCGAGGGATTTCGAGACCCAGTACTTC. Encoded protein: CASSPRDFETQYF.

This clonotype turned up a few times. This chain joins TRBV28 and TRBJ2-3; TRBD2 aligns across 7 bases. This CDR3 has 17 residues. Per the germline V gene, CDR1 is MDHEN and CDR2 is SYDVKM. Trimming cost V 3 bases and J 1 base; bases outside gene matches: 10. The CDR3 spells CASSFAFGGWGTDTQYF. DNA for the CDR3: TGTGCCAGCAGTTTCGCGTTCGGGGGGTGGGGCACAGATACGCAGTATTTT.

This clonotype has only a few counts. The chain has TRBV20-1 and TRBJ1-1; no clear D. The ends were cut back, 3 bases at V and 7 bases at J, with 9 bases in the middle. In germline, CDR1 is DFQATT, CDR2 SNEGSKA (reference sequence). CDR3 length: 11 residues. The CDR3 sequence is CSASEGLEAFF. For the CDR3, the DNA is TGCAGTGCTAGTGAAGGGCTTGAAGCTTTCTTT.

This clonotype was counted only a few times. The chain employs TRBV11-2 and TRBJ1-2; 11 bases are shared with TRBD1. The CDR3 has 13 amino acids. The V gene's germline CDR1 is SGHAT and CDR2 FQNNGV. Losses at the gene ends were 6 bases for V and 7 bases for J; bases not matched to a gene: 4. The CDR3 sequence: CASSLDRGLGYTF. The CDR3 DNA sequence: TGTGCCAGCAGTCTGGACAGGGGGCTTGGCTACACCTTC.

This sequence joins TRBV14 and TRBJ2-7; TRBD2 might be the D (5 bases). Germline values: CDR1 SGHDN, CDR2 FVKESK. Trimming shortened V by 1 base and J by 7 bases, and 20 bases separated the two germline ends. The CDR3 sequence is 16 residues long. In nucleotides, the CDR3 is TGTGCCAGCAGCCAAGTGGGTAGCGCGAGGATGGGGGAGCAGTACTTC. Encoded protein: CASSQVGSARMGEQYF.

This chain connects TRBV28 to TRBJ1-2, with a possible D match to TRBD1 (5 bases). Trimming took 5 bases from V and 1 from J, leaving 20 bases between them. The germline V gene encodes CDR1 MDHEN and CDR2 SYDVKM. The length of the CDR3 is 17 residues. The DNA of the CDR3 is TGTGCCAGCAGTGGGACCGGCTGGGGAGAATTTAACTATGGCTACACCTTC. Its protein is CASSGTGWGEFNYGYTF.

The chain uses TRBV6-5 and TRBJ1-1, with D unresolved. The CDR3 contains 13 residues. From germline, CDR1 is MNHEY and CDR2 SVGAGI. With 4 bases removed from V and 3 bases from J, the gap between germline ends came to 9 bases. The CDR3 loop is CASSWSKDTEAFF. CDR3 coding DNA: TGTGCCAGCAGTTGGTCTAAGGACACTGAAGCTTTCTTT.

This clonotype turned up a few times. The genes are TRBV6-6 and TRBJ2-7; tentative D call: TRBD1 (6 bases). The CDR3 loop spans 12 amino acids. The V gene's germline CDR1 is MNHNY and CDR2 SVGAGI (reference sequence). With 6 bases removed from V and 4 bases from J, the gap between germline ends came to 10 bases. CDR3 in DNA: TGTGCCAGCAGGGGGACAACGTACGAGCAGTACTTC. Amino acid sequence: CASRGTTYEQYF.

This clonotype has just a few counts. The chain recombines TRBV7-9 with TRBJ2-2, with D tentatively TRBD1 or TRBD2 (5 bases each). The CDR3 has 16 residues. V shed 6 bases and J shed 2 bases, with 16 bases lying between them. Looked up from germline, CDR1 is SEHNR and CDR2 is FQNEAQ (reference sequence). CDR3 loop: CASRPTGTPNTGELFF. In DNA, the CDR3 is TGTGCCAGCAGACCCACCGGGACGCCCAACACCGGGGAGCTGTTTTTT.

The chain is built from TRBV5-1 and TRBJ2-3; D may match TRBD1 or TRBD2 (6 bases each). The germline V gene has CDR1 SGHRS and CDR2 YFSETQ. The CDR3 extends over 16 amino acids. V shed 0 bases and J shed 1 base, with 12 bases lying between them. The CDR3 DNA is TGCGCCAGCAGCTTGGAAGGGGGGCTGGGCACAGATACGCAGTATTTT. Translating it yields CASSLEGGLGTDTQYF.

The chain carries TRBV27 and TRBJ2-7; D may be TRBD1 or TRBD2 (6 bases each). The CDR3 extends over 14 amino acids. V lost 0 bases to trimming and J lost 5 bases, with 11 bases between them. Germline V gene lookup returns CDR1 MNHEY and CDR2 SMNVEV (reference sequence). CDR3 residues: CASSLSRGLDEQYF. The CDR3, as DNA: TGTGCCAGCAGTTTATCCCGGGGGCTGGACGAGCAGTACTTC.

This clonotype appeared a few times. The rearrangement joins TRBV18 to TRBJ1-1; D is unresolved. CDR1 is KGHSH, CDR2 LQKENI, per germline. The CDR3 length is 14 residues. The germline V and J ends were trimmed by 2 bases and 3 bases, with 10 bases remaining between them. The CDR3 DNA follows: TGTGCCAGCTCACCATCAGGCACCTACACTGAAGCTTTCTTT. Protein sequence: CASSPSGTYTEAFF. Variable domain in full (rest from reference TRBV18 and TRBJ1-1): NAGVMQNPRHLVRRRGQEARLRCSPMKGHSHVYWYRQLPEEGLKFMVYLQKENIIDESGMPKERFSAEFPKEGPSILRIQQVVRGDSAAYFCASSPSGTYTEAFFGQGTRLTVV.